This T cell receptor beta chain was recorded in a study of T cell responses to AZD1222 COVID-19 vaccine. In regard to this clone: Its antigen is unidentified.

V gave up 4 bases and J gave up 1 base; unmatched junction bases: 7. The CDR3 runs to 17 residues. Germline CDR1 reads SGHTS; CDR2 reads YDEGEE. Study results and caveats: Clonal diversity may have been underestimated in mostly white British donors. Nearly half of unique spike-specific TCRs reportedly avoided B.1.351 and B.1.1.7 mutated regions.

TCRdb keeps only in-frame clones here, not all; method: immunoSEQ multiplex PCR. This table has about 140,000 clones, almost 95% appearing once. The sample in question was peripheral blood, obtained on day 0 of AZD1222 vaccination. This clonotype originated in an adult in good health. The chain combines TRBV5-8 with TRBJ2-5; 13 positions agree with TRBD2. The CDR3 coding sequence is TGTGCCAGCAGCCGCTCCGGGACTAGCGGGATCCAAGAGACCCAGTACTTC. Translation gives CASSRSGTSGIQETQYF.